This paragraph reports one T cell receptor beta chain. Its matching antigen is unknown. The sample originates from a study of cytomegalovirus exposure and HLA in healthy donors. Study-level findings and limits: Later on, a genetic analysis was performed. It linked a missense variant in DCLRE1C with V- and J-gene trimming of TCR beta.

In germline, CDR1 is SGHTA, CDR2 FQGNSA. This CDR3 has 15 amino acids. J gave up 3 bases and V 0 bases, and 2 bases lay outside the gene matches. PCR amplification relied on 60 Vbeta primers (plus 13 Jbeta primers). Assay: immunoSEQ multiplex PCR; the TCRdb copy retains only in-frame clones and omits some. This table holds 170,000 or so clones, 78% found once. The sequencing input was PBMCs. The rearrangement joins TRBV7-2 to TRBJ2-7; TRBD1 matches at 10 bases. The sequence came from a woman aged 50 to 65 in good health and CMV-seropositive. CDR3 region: CASSLAGTGDYEQYF. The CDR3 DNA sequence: TGTGCCAGCAGCTTAGCCGGGACAGGGGACTACGAGCAGTACTTC.